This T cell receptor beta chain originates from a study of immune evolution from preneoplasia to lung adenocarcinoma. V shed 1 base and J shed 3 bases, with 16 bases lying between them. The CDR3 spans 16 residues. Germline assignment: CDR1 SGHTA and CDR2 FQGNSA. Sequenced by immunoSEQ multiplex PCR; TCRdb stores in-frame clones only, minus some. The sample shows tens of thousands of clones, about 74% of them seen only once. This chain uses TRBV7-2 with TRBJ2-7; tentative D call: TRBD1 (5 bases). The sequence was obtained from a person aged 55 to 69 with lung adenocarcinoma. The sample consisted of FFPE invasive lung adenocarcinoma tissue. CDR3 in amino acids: CASSLVLQGKGYEQYF. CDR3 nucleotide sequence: TGTGCCAGCAGCTTAGTGCTCCAGGGCAAAGGCTACGAGCAGTACTTC.